This note documents a single T cell receptor (beta chain) sequence. Its antigen is currently unknown. The data were produced by immunoSEQ multiplex PCR, yet TCRdb's version contains in-frame clones alone and is incomplete. This sample has roughly 83,000 clones; about 89% occur once, and the top ten carry almost 8.5%. CDR1 and CDR2 (germline): SNHLY, FYNNEI. Trimming pared 3 bases from V and 8 bases from J, leaving 6 bases between. CDR3 length equals 11 residues. The data stem from a study of OX40 agonist ivuxolimab in advanced cancers. Study context: Anti-PD-1, anti-PD-L1 or anti-CTLA-4 therapy given earlier was allowed, and over 35% had some.

Study-wide findings and caveats: At 0.1 to 3.0 mg/kg, clonal expansion of CD4+ and CD8+ blood T cells had occurred by week 6.

This material consisted of CD4+ or CD8+ T cells sorted from blood, taken in a trial of the OX40 agonist ivuxolimab. The V call is TRBV2, the J call TRBJ2-3; D is unresolved. The receptor was isolated from an adult with an advanced solid tumor such as melanoma, head and neck, liver or kidney cancer. CDR3 coding DNA: TGTGCCAGCAGTGATACTCGTACGCAGTATTTT. It specifies CASSDTRTQYF.